This is a list of T cell receptor beta chains from one sample in a study of blood T cell repertoires in COVID-19. TCRdb keeps only in-frame clones here, not all; method: immunoSEQ multiplex PCR. Of 25,000 to 30,000 clones in the sample, around four fifths are singletons; the top ten hold about 40%. The sequenced material came from peripheral blood. Receptors originate from a man in his 70s with acute or convalescent COVID-19. Both conserved end residues are trimmed from each CDR3.

v_call	cdr3_aa
TRBV27	ASSEIWDRDGEQY
TRBV19	ASSISRQTNYGYT
TRBV28	ASTLDGKNTEAF
TRBV7-2	ASSRTSSSYEQY
TRBV6-2/TRBV6-3	ASSYPTLVNEQF
TRBV6-2/TRBV6-3	ASSIWGEETQY
TRBV12-2	ASRLPGGWGHGTGELF
TRBV27	ASRRTGVDEQY
TRBV3-1/TRBV3-2	ASSPGTGGYT
TRBV5-1	ASSSSPSTYEQY
TRBV29-1	SAATGPGQPQH
TRBV20-1	SARGPAIQY
TRBV2	ASSEGRGTGSSWEQY
TRBV18	ASSPPWLAENTGELF
TRBV11-2	ASSSLLAGRTGELF
TRBV6-5	ASSYSQGEQPQH
TRBV3-1/TRBV3-2	ASSPPLNTEAF
TRBV4-2	ASSQELLAGGTYEQY
TRBV9	ASSVSDEETQY
TRBV5-8	ASSAGVANYGYT
TRBV28	ASSIPGQGTNTDTQY
TRBV5-1	ASSYIGSSQDTQY
TRBV19	ASRNGAGGLYEQY
TRBV6-2/TRBV6-3	ASSYSFSTEDSGNTIY
TRBV6-6	ASRREEGEKLF
TRBV7-9	ASSLVSPPYEQY
TRBV19	ASSTPDRGGGYT